A single sample gave rise to the 27 T cell receptor beta chains below, sequenced in a study of shared clonotypes between healthy human individuals. Repertoires were generated with immunoSEQ multiplex PCR, while TCRdb's copy carries only in-frame clones and drops some. The sample shows around 990,000 clones, 60% to 85% of them seen only once. The specimen sequenced was memory CD4+ T cells from PBMCs. Indicated subset: CD45RA-negative fraction. Receptor source: a man aged 18 to 29 in good health. Some clones in this sample may be carry-over from other donors' samples.

The V call is TRBV4-1, the J call TRBJ2-3; no definite D call. Germline CDR1 reads MGHRA; CDR2 reads YSYEKL. This CDR3 is built from 16 residues. Trimming pared 4 bases from V and 0 bases from J, leaving 14 bases between. CDR3 nucleotide sequence: TGCGCCAGCAGCCCGCGAGCTGCTGCTAGCACAGATACGCAGTATTTT. Translated: CASSPRAAASTDTQYF.

The gene calls are TRBV6-1 and TRBJ2-1, with a tentative D call TRBD1 (5 bases). Between the trimmed V and J ends, which lost 6 bases and 3 bases, there was a span of 12 bases. Germline V CDR1 and CDR2: MNHNS, SASEGT. This CDR3 region has 14 residues. CDR3 coding DNA: TGTGCCAGCAGAAGGGGCTACTACTACAATGAGCAGTTCTTC. It specifies CASRRGYYYNEQFF.

This chain links TRBV7-9 with TRBJ1-3; TRBD1 agrees at 7 bases. The CDR3 extends over 19 amino acids. V was clipped by 5 bases and J by 0 bases; unmatched bases: 16. Germline values: CDR1 SEHNR, CDR2 FQNEAQ (reference sequence). CDR3 loop: CASSIYRDSGMSSGNTIYF. The CDR3 DNA sequence: TGTGCCAGCAGCATATACCGGGACAGTGGAATGAGCTCTGGAAACACCATATATTTT.

V is TRBV13 and J is TRBJ1-2; D ambiguous. The germline gives CDR1 PRHDT, CDR2 FYEKMQ (reference sequence). Deletions cut 2 bases from V and 4 bases from J, with 17 bases between. The CDR3 is 16 amino acids. The CDR3 loop reads CASSLRVGPVIYGYTF. In nucleotides, the CDR3 is TGTGCCAGCAGCTTACGGGTCGGTCCCGTTATCTATGGCTACACCTTC.

The V call is TRBV28, the J call TRBJ2-7; TRBD1 matches 8 bases. The CDR3 length is 14 residues. Germline CDR1 reads MDHEN; CDR2 reads SYDVKM. V was clipped by 6 bases and J by 2 bases; unmatched bases: 6. CDR3 DNA sequence: TGTGCCAGCAGAAAGACAGGGGCGACCTACGAGCAGTACTTC. Protein sequence: CASRKTGATYEQYF. Together with reference TRBV28 and TRBJ2-7, the CDR3 gives the full variable domain: DVKVTQSSRYLVKRTGEKVFLECVQDMDHENMFWYRQDPGLGLRLIYFSYDVKMKEKGDIPEGYSVSREKKERFSLILESASTNQTSMYLCASRKTGATYEQYFGPGTRLTVT.

The chain couples TRBV28 to TRBJ1-2; D remains unclear. CDR3 length equals 13 residues. Trimming cost V 7 bases and J 7 bases, with 16 bases left between them. Germline CDR1 and CDR2: MDHEN and SYDVKM. The CDR3 sequence: CASTIPRFGGYTF. The CDR3 nucleotides are TGTGCCAGCACCATCCCCAGGTTCGGTGGCTACACCTTC.

The V gene is TRBV2, the J gene TRBJ2-7, with a tentative D call TRBD1 (6 bases). Between the trimmed V and J ends, which lost 7 bases and 3 bases, there was a span of 10 bases. There are 12 residues in the CDR3. CDR1 and CDR2 from the germline V gene are SNHLY and FYNNEI. CDR3 nucleotide sequence: TGTGCCAGCAAGAAGGACAGCTACGAGCAGTACTTC. Translating gives CASKKDSYEQYF.

The gene calls are TRBV25-1 and TRBJ2-5, with 9 bases identical to TRBD1. The CDR3 is made up of 15 amino acids. Germline trimming cut 5 bases from V and 4 bases from J; bases unmatched to any gene: 8. Germline CDR1 is MGHDK and CDR2 is SYGVNS. The CDR3 region is CASSFRDRVRETQYF. The CDR3 DNA is TGTGCCAGCAGTTTCCGGGACAGGGTCAGAGAGACCCAGTACTTC. Together with reference TRBV25-1 and TRBJ2-5, the CDR3 gives the full variable domain: EADIYQTPRYLVIGTGKKITLECSQTMGHDKMYWYQQDPGMELHLIHYSYGVNSTEKGDLSSESTVSRIRTEHFPLTLESARPSHTSQYLCASSFRDRVRETQYFGPGTRLLVL.

The genes are TRBV5-1 and TRBJ2-2; D is ambiguous. The CDR3 consists of 13 residues. V dropped 4 bases and J dropped 7 bases, with 11 bases sitting between them. Germline V gene data show CDR1 as SGHRS and CDR2 as YFSETQ. This CDR3 reads CASSHPGVGELFF. Here the CDR3 DNA reads TGCGCCAGCAGCCATCCAGGCGTCGGGGAGCTGTTTTTT.

This clone was counted a single time. The chain employs TRBV2 and TRBJ2-1; D unresolved. The CDR3 sequence is 15 residues long. Germline loops: CDR1 SNHLY, CDR2 FYNNEI. Trimming removed 8 bases at V and 0 bases at J, with 14 bases between. The CDR3 sequence: CASGPNSDSYNEQFF. Here the CDR3 DNA reads TGTGCCAGCGGCCCTAACTCTGACTCCTACAATGAGCAGTTCTTC.

The chain recombines TRBV7-6 with TRBJ2-2, with 11 bases that match TRBD1. Per the germline V gene, CDR1 is SGHVS and CDR2 is FNYEAQ. The CDR3 runs to 15 residues. J lost 6 bases, V lost 3 bases, and 3 bases had no gene match. CDR3 amino acids: CASSLDRGRSGELFF. The CDR3 DNA is TGTGCCAGCAGCTTGGACAGGGGGCGCTCCGGGGAGCTGTTTTTT.

The chain carries TRBV7-2 and TRBJ2-2, with TRBD2 matching over 8 bases. The CDR3 has 17 amino acids. The V and J ends lost 4 bases and 4 bases, in that order; junction bases with no gene match: 11. The germline V gene encodes CDR1 SGHTA and CDR2 FQGNSA. The CDR3 is CASSSLERLASTGELFF. Written as DNA, the CDR3 is TGTGCCAGCAGCTCTCTGGAACGACTAGCGAGCACCGGGGAGCTGTTTTTT.

The V call is TRBV14, the J call TRBJ2-7; D not certain. V lost 4 bases and J 4 bases, leaving 14 bases between the germline ends. The CDR3 sequence is 14 residues long. Germline CDR1 SGHDN, CDR2 FVKESK. The CDR3 protein is CASSLQGPAYEQYF. CDR3 coding DNA: TGTGCCAGCAGCCTTCAAGGGCCCGCGTACGAGCAGTACTTC.

A remark on this clone: Distinct nucleotide sequences in the sample also encode this CDR3. V gene TRBV30 combines with J gene TRBJ2-7; TRBD2 agrees at 9 bases. Germline V lookup: CDR1 GTSNPN, CDR2 SVGIG (reference sequence). The CDR3 runs to 12 residues. Germline trimming cut 2 bases from V and 4 bases from J; bases unmatched to any gene: 0. The CDR3 sequence: CAWSLAGYEQYF. Here the CDR3 DNA reads TGTGCCTGGAGTCTAGCGGGATACGAGCAGTACTTC.

Regarding this clone: Germline and junction disagree at one end, which may indicate a read error. This chain uses TRBV5-1 with TRBJ2-7; 7 nucleotides match TRBD1. The CDR3 is made up of 17 amino acids. Germline-derived CDR1 and CDR2 are SGHRS and YFSETQ. The CDR3 DNA reads TGCGCCAGCAGCTCGACAGGGTTCGTCCTCTCCTCCTCCGAGCAGTACTTC. It specifies CASSSTGFVLSSSEQYF.

CDR3 DNA: TGCGCCAGCAGCCCCTTAGCGGGACGTGAGCAGTACTTC. Translation gives CASSPLAGREQYF. This sequence joins TRBV4-1 and TRBJ2-7, with 8 bases fitting TRBD2. Trimming cost V 4 bases and J 7 bases; bases outside gene matches: 6. The CDR3 loop spans 13 amino acids. Germline V gene data show CDR1 as MGHRA and CDR2 as YSYEKL.

This clone showed up just a few times. The V and J genes are TRBV2 and TRBJ2-1, with 14 positions matching TRBD2. The CDR3 is made up of 14 amino acids. Germline-derived CDR1 and CDR2 are SNHLY and FYNNEI. The ends lost 6 bases at V and 8 bases at J; junction bases unmatched: 3. The DNA for the CDR3 is TGTGCCAGCAGGGGGACTAGCGGGAGCGATGAGCAGTTCTTC. It codes for CASRGTSGSDEQFF.

This chain connects TRBV5-4 to TRBJ1-2; D may be TRBD1 (6 bases). Germline lookup yields CDR1 SGHNT and CDR2 YYREEE (reference sequence). This CDR3 spans 12 amino acids. Trimming took 2 bases from V and 8 from J, leaving 10 bases between them. The CDR3 spells CASSLGGSGYTF. In nucleotides, the CDR3 is TGTGCCAGCAGCTTAGGGGGAAGCGGCTACACCTTC.

V gene TRBV21-1 combines with J gene TRBJ2-7. TRBV21-1 is a recognized pseudogene. CDR3 size: 14 residues. The CDR3 DNA follows: TGTGCCAGGGCCGCCCTGGGACCGACCTACGAGCAGTACTTC. Translation: CARAALGPTYEQYF.

A remark on this clone: This may come from a read error, since a much larger clone is one base off. Other DNA sequences in the same sample also yield this CDR3. V usage is TRBV25-1 and J usage is TRBJ1-1, with a weak D call TRBD1 (6 bases). Germline CDR1 is MGHDK and CDR2 is SYGVNS. The CDR3 contains 15 residues. Trimming stripped 6 bases from V and 2 bases from J, with 16 bases between. This CDR3 is CASRPRGGTNTEAFF. CDR3 coding DNA: TGTGCCAGCAGGCCAAGAGGGGGGACTAACACTGAAGCTTTCTTT.

Concerning this clone: The same CDR3 arises from other DNA sequences in this sample as well. The gene calls are TRBV18 and TRBJ1-2; D possibly corresponds to TRBD1 (5 bases). Trimming took off 1 base at V and 3 bases at J, with 6 bases between the two ends. Germline CDR1 reads KGHSH; CDR2 reads LQKENI. The CDR3 is 13 residues long. The CDR3 DNA follows: TGTGCCAGCTCACCACAGGGACACTATGGCTACACCTTC. Translated: CASSPQGHYGYTF. The entire variable domain, with the rest obtained from reference TRBV18 and TRBJ1-2, is as follows: NAGVMQNPRHLVRRRGQEARLRCSPMKGHSHVYWYRQLPEEGLKFMVYLQKENIIDESGMPKERFSAEFPKEGPSILRIQQVVRGDSAAYFCASSPQGHYGYTFGSGTRLTVV.

The V gene is TRBV10-3, the J gene TRBJ1-1; TRBD1 aligns across 7 bases. The J segment lost 0 bases and the V segment lost 4 bases, leaving 2 bases of the junction unmatched. The CDR3 runs 14 residues. The germline V gene encodes CDR1 ENHRY and CDR2 SYGVKD. The CDR3 here is CAISAGTVNTEAFF. CDR3 sequence (DNA): TGTGCCATCAGTGCCGGGACAGTGAACACTGAAGCTTTCTTT.

The chain recombines TRBV10-3 with TRBJ1-1, with 7 bases that match TRBD1. Germline V CDR1 and CDR2: ENHRY, SYGVKD. Trimming took 0 bases from V and 4 from J; bases not matched to a gene: 5. The CDR3 totals 15 residues. CDR3 protein: CAISESVQGRTEAFF. CDR3 sequence (DNA): TGTGCCATCAGTGAGTCGGTACAGGGGCGCACTGAAGCTTTCTTT.

The chain uses TRBV18 and TRBJ2-2; the D gene could be TRBD1 or TRBD2 (6 bases each). This CDR3 has 12 amino acids. Trimming left V 9 bases short and J 6 bases short, with 11 bases between. Looked up from germline, CDR1 is KGHSH and CDR2 is LQKENI. CDR3 in amino acids: CASHRGPGELFF. The CDR3 nucleotides read TGTGCCAGTCACCGGGGGCCCGGGGAGCTGTTTTTT.

Only one count was recorded for this clone. V gene TRBV27 combines with J gene TRBJ2-3; 8 bases agree with TRBD2. Trimming cost V 8 bases and J 7 bases; bases outside gene matches: 14. The CDR3 sequence is 15 residues long. Germline values: CDR1 MNHEY, CDR2 SMNVEV (reference sequence). The CDR3 coding sequence is TGTGCCAGCCGTATCCGGCTAGCGGGTCCAAATACGCAGTATTTT. Translating it yields CASRIRLAGPNTQYF.

In nucleotides, the CDR3 is TGTGCCAGCAGCTTATACCAGGGTCGGGAGACCCAGTACTTC. It codes for CASSLYQGRETQYF. The chain carries TRBV7-2 and TRBJ2-5, with D possibly matching TRBD1 (5 bases). Trimming pared 2 bases from V and 5 bases from J, leaving 12 bases between. There are 14 residues in the CDR3. The V gene's germline CDR1 is SGHTA and CDR2 FQGNSA. The variable domain in full, completed from reference TRBV7-2 and TRBJ2-5, reads GAGVSQSPSNKVTEKGKDVELRCDPISGHTALYWYRQSLGQGLEFLIYFQGNSAPDKSGLPSDRFSAERTGGSVSTLTIQRTQQEDSAVYLCASSLYQGRETQYFGPGTRLLVL.

The chain combines TRBV14 with TRBJ1-1; TRBD1 is a possible D gene (5 bases). V was clipped by 7 bases and J by 6 bases, with 21 bases between them. CDR1 is SGHDN and CDR2 is FVKESK in the germline V gene. The CDR3 is 15 residues long. CDR3 amino acids: CASNRRDIREAEAFF. CDR3 DNA: TGTGCCAGCAACCGTAGAGATATCAGGGAAGCTGAAGCTTTCTTT.